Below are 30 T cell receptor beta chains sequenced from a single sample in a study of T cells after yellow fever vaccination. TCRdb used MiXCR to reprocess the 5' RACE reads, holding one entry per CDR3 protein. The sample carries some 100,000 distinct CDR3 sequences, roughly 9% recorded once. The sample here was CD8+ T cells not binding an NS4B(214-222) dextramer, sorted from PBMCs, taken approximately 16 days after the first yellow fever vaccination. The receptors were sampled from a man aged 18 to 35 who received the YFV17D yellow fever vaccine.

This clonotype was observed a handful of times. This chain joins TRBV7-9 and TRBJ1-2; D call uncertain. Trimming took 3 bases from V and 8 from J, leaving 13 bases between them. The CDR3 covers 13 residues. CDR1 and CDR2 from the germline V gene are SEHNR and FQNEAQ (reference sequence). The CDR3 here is CASSFNEMEGYTF. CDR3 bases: TGTGCCAGCAGCTTCAACGAGATGGAAGGCTACACCTTC.

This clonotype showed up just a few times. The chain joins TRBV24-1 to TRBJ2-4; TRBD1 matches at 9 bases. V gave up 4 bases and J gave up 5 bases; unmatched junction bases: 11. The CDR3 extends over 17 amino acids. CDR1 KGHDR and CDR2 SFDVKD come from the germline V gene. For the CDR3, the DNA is TGTGCCACCAGTGAACTCGGGACAGGGTTTTTGGAAAACATTCAGTACTTC. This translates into CATSELGTGFLENIQYF.

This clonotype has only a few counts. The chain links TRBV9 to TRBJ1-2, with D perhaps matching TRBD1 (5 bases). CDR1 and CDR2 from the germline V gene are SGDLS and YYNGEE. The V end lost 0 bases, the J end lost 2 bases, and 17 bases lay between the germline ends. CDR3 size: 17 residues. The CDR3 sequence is CASSVATPGGANYGYTF. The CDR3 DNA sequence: TGTGCCAGCAGCGTAGCTACTCCGGGGGGAGCCAACTATGGCTACACCTTC.

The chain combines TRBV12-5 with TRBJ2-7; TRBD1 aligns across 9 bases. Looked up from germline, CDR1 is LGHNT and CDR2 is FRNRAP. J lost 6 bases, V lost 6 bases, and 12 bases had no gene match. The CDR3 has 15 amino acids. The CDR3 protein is CASGPGQGEGLEQYF. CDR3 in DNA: TGTGCTAGTGGCCCGGGACAGGGAGAAGGGCTCGAGCAGTACTTC. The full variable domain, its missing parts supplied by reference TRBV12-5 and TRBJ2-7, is DARVTQTPRHKVTEMGQEVTMRCQPILGHNTVFWYRQTMMQGLELLAYFRNRAPLDDSGMPKDRFSAEMPDATLATLKIQPSEPRDSAVYFCASGPGQGEGLEQYFGPGTRLTVT.

CDR3 nucleotides: TGTGCCAGCAGCTTGGGAACAGGGTGGGTAGAGCAGTACTTC. Translated: CASSLGTGWVEQYF. The chain joins TRBV5-6 to TRBJ2-7; possibly TRBD1 for D (6 bases). V gave up 0 bases and J gave up 7 bases, with 14 bases separating them. CDR1 is SGHDT, CDR2 YYEEEE, per germline. This CDR3 contains 14 residues.

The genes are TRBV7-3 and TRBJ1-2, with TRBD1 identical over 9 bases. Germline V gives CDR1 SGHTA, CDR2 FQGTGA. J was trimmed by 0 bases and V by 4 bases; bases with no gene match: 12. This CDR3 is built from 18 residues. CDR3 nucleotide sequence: TGTGCCAGCAGCTCAGTTAAGACAGGGGGAGAAGCTAACTATGGCTACACCTTC. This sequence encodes CASSSVKTGGEANYGYTF.

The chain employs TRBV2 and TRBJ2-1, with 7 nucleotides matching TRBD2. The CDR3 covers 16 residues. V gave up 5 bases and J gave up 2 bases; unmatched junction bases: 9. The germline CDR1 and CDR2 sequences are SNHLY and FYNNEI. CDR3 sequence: CASSSERGETYNEQFF. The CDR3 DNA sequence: TGTGCCAGCAGTTCGGAGCGGGGTGAGACCTACAATGAGCAGTTCTTC.

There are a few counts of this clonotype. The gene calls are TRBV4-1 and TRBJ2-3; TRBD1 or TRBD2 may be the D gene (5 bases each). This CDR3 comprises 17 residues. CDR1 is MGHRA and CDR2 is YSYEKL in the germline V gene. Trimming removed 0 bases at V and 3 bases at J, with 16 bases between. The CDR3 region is CASSQDGGSSWTDTQYF. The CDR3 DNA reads TGCGCCAGCAGCCAAGATGGGGGTTCGTCTTGGACAGATACGCAGTATTTT.

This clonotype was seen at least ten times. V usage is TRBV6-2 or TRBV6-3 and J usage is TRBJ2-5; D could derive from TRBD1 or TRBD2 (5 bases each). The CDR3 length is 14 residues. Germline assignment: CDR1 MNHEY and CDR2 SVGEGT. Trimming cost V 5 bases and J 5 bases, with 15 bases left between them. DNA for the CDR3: TGTGCCAGCAGTCACCCCGGGACCCTGGAGACCCAGTACTTC. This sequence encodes CASSHPGTLETQYF.

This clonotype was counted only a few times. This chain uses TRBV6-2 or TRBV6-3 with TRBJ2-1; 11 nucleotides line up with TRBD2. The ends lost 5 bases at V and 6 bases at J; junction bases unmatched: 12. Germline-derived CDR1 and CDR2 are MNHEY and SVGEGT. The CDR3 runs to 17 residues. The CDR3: CASSPPLTSGALNEQFF. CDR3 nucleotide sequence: TGTGCCAGCAGTCCGCCCCTGACTAGCGGGGCTCTCAATGAGCAGTTCTTC.

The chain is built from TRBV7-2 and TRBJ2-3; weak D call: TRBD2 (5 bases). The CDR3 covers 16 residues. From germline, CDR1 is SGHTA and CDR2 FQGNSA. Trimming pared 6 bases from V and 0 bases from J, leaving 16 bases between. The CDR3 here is CASREVKGGSTDTQYF. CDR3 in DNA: TGTGCCAGCAGGGAGGTGAAGGGCGGCAGCACAGATACGCAGTATTTT.

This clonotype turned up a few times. CDR3 sequence reads: CASGGRGQETQYF. CDR3 nucleotide sequence: TGTGCCAGCGGGGGCAGGGGTCAGGAGACCCAGTACTTC. J is TRBJ2-5 and V is TRBV27; the D gene is possibly TRBD1 (6 bases). The CDR3 extends over 13 amino acids. V dropped 8 bases and J dropped 5 bases, with 15 bases sitting between them. Germline loops: CDR1 MNHEY, CDR2 SMNVEV (reference sequence).

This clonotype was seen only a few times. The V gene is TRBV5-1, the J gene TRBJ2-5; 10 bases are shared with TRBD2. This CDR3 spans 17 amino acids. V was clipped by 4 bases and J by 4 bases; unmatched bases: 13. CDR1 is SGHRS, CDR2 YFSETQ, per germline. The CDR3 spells CASSPPAAGGPGETQYF. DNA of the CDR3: TGCGCCAGCAGCCCCCCGGCAGCGGGGGGGCCTGGAGAGACCCAGTACTTC.

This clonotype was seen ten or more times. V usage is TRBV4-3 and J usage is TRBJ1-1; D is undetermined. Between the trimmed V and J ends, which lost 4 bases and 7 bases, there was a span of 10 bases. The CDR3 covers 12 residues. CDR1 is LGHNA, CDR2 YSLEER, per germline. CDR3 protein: CASSRSDDEAFF. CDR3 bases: TGCGCCAGCAGCCGGTCTGATGATGAAGCTTTCTTT.

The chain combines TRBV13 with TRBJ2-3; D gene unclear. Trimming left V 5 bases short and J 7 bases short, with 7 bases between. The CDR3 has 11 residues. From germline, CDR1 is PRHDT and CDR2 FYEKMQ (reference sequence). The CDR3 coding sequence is TGTGCCAGCAGCCTGGCCTATACGCAGTATTTT. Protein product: CASSLAYTQYF.

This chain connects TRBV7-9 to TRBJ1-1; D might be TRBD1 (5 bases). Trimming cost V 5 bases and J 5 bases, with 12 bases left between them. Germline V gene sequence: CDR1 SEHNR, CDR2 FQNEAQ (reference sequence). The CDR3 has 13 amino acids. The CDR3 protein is CASSNAGGTEAFF. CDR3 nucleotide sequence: TGTGCCAGCAGCAACGCGGGGGGTACTGAAGCTTTCTTT. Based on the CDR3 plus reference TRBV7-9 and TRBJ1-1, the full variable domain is DTGVSQNPRHKITKRGQNVTFRCDPISEHNRLYWYRQTLGQGPEFLTYFQNEAQLEKSRLLSDRFSAERPKGSFSTLEIQRTEQGDSAMYLCASSNAGGTEAFFGQGTRLTVV.

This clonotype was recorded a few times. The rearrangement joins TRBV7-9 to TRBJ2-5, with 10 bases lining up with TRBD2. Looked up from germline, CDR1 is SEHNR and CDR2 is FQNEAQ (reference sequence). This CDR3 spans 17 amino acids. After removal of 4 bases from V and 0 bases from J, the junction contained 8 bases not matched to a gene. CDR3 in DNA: TGTGCCAGCAGCTATGTACTAGCGGGACTGTACCAAGAGACCCAGTACTTC. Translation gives CASSYVLAGLYQETQYF.

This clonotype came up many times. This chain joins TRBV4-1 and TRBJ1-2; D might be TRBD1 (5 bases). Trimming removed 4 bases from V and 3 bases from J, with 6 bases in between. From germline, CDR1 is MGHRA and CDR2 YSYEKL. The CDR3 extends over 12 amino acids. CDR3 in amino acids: CASSPGDYGYTF. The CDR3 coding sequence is TGCGCCAGCAGCCCGGGGGACTATGGCTACACCTTC.

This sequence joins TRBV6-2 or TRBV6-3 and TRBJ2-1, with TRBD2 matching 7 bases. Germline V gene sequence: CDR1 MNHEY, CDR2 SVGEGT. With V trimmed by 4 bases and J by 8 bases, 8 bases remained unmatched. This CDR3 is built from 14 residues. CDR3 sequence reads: CASSFGGAGDEQFF. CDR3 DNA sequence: TGTGCCAGCAGTTTCGGCGGGGCGGGGGATGAGCAGTTCTTC.

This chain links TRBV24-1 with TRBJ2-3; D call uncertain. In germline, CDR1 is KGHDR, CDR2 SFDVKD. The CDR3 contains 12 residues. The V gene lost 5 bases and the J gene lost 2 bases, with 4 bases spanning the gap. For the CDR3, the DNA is TGTGCCACCAGTGTCTCCACAGATACGCAGTATTTT. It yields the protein CATSVSTDTQYF.

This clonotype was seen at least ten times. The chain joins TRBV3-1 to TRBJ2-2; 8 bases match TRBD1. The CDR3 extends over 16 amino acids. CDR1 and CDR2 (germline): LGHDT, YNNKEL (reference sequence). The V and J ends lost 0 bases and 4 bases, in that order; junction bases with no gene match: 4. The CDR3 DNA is TGTGCCAGCAGCCAAGACAGGGGGCGCGGCACCGGGGAGCTGTTTTTT. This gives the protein CASSQDRGRGTGELFF.

CDR3 sequence (DNA): TGCAGTGCTAGAGACCCAGGGGCAGGGTGGAACTATGGCTACACCTTC. It is translated as CSARDPGAGWNYGYTF. The chain employs TRBV20-1 and TRBJ1-2; a weak D match, TRBD1 (6 bases). Germline CDR1 reads DFQATT; CDR2 reads SNEGSKA (reference sequence). V lost 0 bases, J lost 2 bases, and 16 bases lay in between. The CDR3 totals 16 residues.

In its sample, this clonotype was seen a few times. The CDR3 nucleotides are TGTGCCAGCAGCCTAGGGACAGGAGTCTACAATGAGCAGTTCTTC. Its protein is CASSLGTGVYNEQFF. This chain joins TRBV7-2 and TRBJ2-1, with 8 bases lining up with TRBD1. This CDR3 has 15 amino acids. V shed 5 bases, J shed 3 bases, and the junction held 6 bases outside the gene matches. Looked up from germline, CDR1 is SGHTA and CDR2 is FQGNSA.

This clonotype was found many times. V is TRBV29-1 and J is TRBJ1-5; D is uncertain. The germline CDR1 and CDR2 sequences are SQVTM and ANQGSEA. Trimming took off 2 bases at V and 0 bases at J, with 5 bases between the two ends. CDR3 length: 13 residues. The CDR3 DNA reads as TGCAGCGTTGAATTCGATAGCAATCAGCCCCAGCATTTT. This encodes CSVEFDSNQPQHF.

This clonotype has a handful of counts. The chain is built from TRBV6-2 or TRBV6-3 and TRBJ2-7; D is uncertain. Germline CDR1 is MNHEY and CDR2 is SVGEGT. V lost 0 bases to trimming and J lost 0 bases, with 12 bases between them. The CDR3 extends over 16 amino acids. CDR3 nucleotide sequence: TGTGCCAGCAGTTACTCAGGCCAGGCTCCCTCCTACGAGCAGTACGTC. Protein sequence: CASSYSGQAPSYEQYV.

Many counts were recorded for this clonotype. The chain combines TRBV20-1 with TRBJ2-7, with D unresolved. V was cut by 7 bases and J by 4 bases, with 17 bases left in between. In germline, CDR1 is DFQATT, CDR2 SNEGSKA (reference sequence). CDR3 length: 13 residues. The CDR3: CSVAYVGRYEQYF. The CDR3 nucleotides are TGCAGTGTCGCATACGTGGGCCGTTACGAGCAGTACTTC.

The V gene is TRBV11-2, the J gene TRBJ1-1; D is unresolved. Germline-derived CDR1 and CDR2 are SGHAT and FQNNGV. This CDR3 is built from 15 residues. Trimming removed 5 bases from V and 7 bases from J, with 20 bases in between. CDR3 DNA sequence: TGTGCCAGCAGCCGATTAGACATGCCGGGATTTGAAGCTTTCTTT. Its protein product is CASSRLDMPGFEAFF.

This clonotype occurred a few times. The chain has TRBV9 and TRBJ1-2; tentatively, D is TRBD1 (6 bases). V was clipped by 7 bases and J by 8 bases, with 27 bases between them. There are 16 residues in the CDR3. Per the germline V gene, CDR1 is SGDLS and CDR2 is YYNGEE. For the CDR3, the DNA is TGTGCCAGCGGGCTCACGGGGGCAGGCACGATTGGGGGCTACACCTTC. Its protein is CASGLTGAGTIGGYTF.

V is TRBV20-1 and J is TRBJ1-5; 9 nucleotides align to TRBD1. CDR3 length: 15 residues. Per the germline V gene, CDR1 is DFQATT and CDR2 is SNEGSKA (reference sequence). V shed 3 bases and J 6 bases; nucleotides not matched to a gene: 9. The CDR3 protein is CSARSRGQGFQPQHF. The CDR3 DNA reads TGCAGTGCTAGGTCGAGGGGACAGGGATTTCAGCCCCAGCATTTT.

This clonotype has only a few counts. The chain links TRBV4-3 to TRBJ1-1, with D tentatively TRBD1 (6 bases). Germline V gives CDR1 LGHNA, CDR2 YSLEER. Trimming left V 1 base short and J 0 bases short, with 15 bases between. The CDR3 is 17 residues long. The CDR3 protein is CASSQATRTDLNTEAFF. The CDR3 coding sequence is TGCGCCAGCAGCCAAGCAACGAGGACAGACTTGAACACTGAAGCTTTCTTT.